Listed below are T cell receptor beta chains from one sample, sequenced in a study of cytotoxic CD8 clonotypes in ibrutinib-treated CLL. The protocol was immunoSEQ multiplex PCR, while the TCRdb copy is restricted to in-frame clones and leaves out a portion. The profile shows about 160,000 clones, approximately 84% of them singletons. Here the sequenced sample was PBMCs, taken after 24 months of ibrutinib treatment. The receptors originated from a human donor with chronic lymphocytic leukemia. Each CDR3 is given with its conserved first and last residue. Each record gives: V gene, D gene, J gene, clone size, CDR3 protein, CDR3 DNA. D genes are given only for firm matches. The listing skips clone size in some rows; elsewhere it reads once, few, many or a size class.

TRBV2	.	TRBJ2-7	.	CASSEPGRAYEQYF	TGTGCCAGCAGTGAACCGGGACGGGCCTACGAGCAGTACTTC
TRBV6-4	.	TRBJ2-2	.	CASQLRGATTGELFF	TGTGCCAGCCAGCTCCGGGGGGCAACTACCGGGGAGCTGTTTTTT
TRBV27	.	TRBJ2-1	.	CASSFEGLYNEQFF	TGTGCCAGCAGTTTTGAGGGACTCTACAATGAGCAGTTCTTC
TRBV7-9	.	TRBJ1-1	.	CASSPPWGPMNTEAFF	TGTGCCAGCAGCCCCCCTTGGGGGCCCATGAACACTGAAGCTTTCTTT
TRBV27	.	TRBJ1-3	.	CASSLEGWSGNTIYF	TGTGCCAGCAGTTTAGAGGGATGGTCTGGAAACACCATATATTTT
TRBV30	.	TRBJ2-6	.	CAWSAGSGANVLTF	TGTGCCTGGAGCGCAGGGTCTGGGGCCAACGTCCTGACTTTC
TRBV5-6	.	TRBJ1-1	.	CASSIGTNTYTEAFF	TGTGCCAGCAGCATCGGGACAAACACCTACACTGAAGCTTTCTTT
TRBV14	.	TRBJ2-7	.	CASSQERYSSYEQYF	TGTGCCAGCAGCCAAGAACGGTATAGCTCCTACGAGCAGTACTTC
TRBV18	.	TRBJ1-1	.	CASSPDYRANTEAFF	TGTGCCAGCTCACCGGATTACAGGGCGAACACTGAAGCTTTCTTT
TRBV2	TRBD1	TRBJ2-1	.	CASRSDRGHQQFF	TGTGCCAGCAGATCGGACAGGGGGCATCAGCAGTTCTTC
TRBV6-5	TRBD1	TRBJ1-1	.	CASRLIRGGNTEAFF	TGTGCCAGCAGGCTTATCAGGGGGGGGAACACTGAAGCTTTCTTT
TRBV5-1	TRBD1	TRBJ2-7	.	CASSLGQGFQNEQYF	TGCGCCAGCAGCCTGGGACAGGGCTTCCAAAACGAGCAGTACTTC
TRBV7-8	.	TRBJ2-3	once	CASSLETFGHRSTDTQYF	TGTGCCAGCAGCTTAGAAACATTTGGCCACCGAAGCACAGATACGCAGTATTTT
TRBV4-1	.	TRBJ1-1	.	CASSHRGGWTEAFF	TGCGCCAGCAGCCACCGTGGGGGGTGGACTGAAGCTTTCTTT
TRBV9	TRBD2	TRBJ2-5	.	CASSETSRQETQYF	TGTGCCAGCAGCGAGACTAGCCGGCAAGAGACCCAGTACTTC
TRBV29-1	TRBD1	TRBJ1-5	.	CSVGTGDSQPQHF	TGCAGCGTGGGGACAGGGGACAGTCAGCCCCAGCATTTT
TRBV20-1	.	TRBJ2-7	.	CSARGSYEQYF	TGCAGTGCTCGGGGGAGCTACGAGCAGTACTTC
TRBV30	.	TRBJ2-1	.	CAWGPGLTYNEQFF	TGTGCCTGGGGTCCGGGACTCACTTACAATGAGCAGTTCTTC
TRBV19	.	TRBJ1-5	once	CASSFGWGNQPQHF	TGTGCCAGCTCTTTCGGGTGGGGCAATCAGCCCCAGCATTTT
TRBV19	TRBD1	TRBJ2-4	.	CASSMGQGAGNIQYF	TGTGCCAGTAGTATGGGACAGGGGGCCGGGAACATTCAGTACTTC
TRBV20-1	.	TRBJ1-5	few	CSAAGDQPQHF	TGCAGTGCTGCAGGGGATCAGCCCCAGCATTTT
TRBV28	TRBD2	TRBJ2-6	.	CAITSGGTGANVLTF	TGTGCCATCACGTCGGGGGGGACCGGGGCCAACGTCCTGACTTTC
TRBV19	TRBD1	TRBJ1-2	.	CASSILRGLQGNYGYTF	TGTGCCAGTAGTATACTCCGGGGGCTACAGGGGAACTATGGCTACACCTTC
TRBV30	.	TRBJ2-1	.	CAWRARGGHNEQFF	TGTGCCTGGAGGGCCCGAGGGGGGCACAATGAGCAGTTCTTC
TRBV5-6	TRBD2	TRBJ2-1	.	CASSGGLAGHEQFF	TGTGCCAGCAGCGGGGGACTAGCGGGACATGAGCAGTTCTTC
TRBV7-6	.	TRBJ1-1	.	CASSETTAYTEAFF	TGTGCCAGCAGCGAAACGACGGCGTACACTGAAGCTTTCTTT
TRBV2	TRBD1	TRBJ1-5	few	CASSEMDRGNQPQHF	TGTGCCAGCAGTGAAATGGACAGGGGCAATCAGCCCCAGCATTTT
TRBV28	TRBD1	TRBJ2-7	.	CASSTNSRDRGNEQYF	TGTGCCAGCAGCACTAACAGCCGGGACAGGGGGAACGAGCAGTACTTC
TRBV6-1	.	TRBJ2-4	.	CASSENGGWAKNIQYF	TGTGCCAGCAGTGAAAACGGAGGGTGGGCCAAAAACATTCAGTACTTC
TRBV5-1	.	TRBJ2-5	.	CASSLVGGETQYF	TGCGCCAGCAGCTTGGTAGGTGGAGAGACCCAGTACTTC
TRBV6-4	.	TRBJ1-2	.	CASSDSWGTNYGYTF	TGTGCCAGCAGTGACTCTTGGGGAACTAACTATGGCTACACCTTC
TRBV18	.	TRBJ2-5	.	CASSPKARQETQYF	TGTGCCAGCTCACCAAAGGCACGACAAGAGACCCAGTACTTC
TRBV5-4	TRBD1	TRBJ2-6	.	CASSLAGQGFGANVLTF	TGTGCCAGCAGCTTGGCGGGACAGGGGTTCGGGGCCAACGTCCTGACTTTC
TRBV19	.	TRBJ1-6	.	CASSIGKGLESPLHF	TGTGCCAGTAGTATAGGAAAGGGATTGGAGTCACCCCTCCACTTT
TRBV5-5	.	TRBJ2-7	.	CASSLIGTTSSYEQYF	TGTGCCAGCAGCTTGATAGGGACAACGAGCTCCTACGAGCAGTACTTC
TRBV5-4	.	TRBJ1-2	.	CASSLGGAREVNYGYTF	TGTGCCAGCAGCTTAGGAGGAGCTCGCGAGGTTAACTATGGCTACACCTTC
TRBV25-1	TRBD1	TRBJ2-4	.	CASSESGTGGNIQYF	TGTGCCAGCAGTGAATCAGGTACAGGGGGAAACATTCAGTACTTC
TRBV9	TRBD1	TRBJ1-3	once	CASSVAPPGQLFSGNTIYF	TGTGCCAGCAGCGTAGCCCCCCCGGGACAGCTTTTCTCTGGAAACACCATATATTTT
TRBV6-5	.	TRBJ1-1	.	CASRPTGRTEAFF	TGTGCCAGCAGACCGACAGGTCGCACTGAAGCTTTCTTT
TRBV4-3	.	TRBJ1-4	.	CASSQVGIGAGAKLFF	TGCGCCAGCAGCCAAGTCGGGATTGGGGCTGGGGCAAAACTGTTTTTT
TRBV12-5	.	TRBJ1-1	few	CASGSNPQSTEAFF	TGTGCTAGTGGTTCAAACCCCCAAAGCACTGAAGCTTTCTTT
TRBV7-2	TRBD2	TRBJ2-5	.	CASSYGLAEETQYF	TGTGCCAGCAGCTACGGACTAGCGGAAGAGACCCAGTACTTC
TRBV12-5	.	TRBJ1-4	.	CASGRDIANEKLFF	TGTGCTAGTGGCCGGGACATAGCTAATGAAAAACTGTTTTTT
TRBV7-9	.	TRBJ1-2	once	CASSLGRNDGYTF	TGTGCCAGCAGCTTAGGGAGGAACGATGGCTACACCTTC
TRBV30	.	TRBJ2-7	.	CACDLGGGRNYYEQYF	TGTGCCTGCGACCTGGGGGGGGGCAGGAACTACTACGAGCAGTACTTC